This is a list of T cell receptor beta chains from one sample in a study of blood T cell repertoires in COVID-19. Only in-frame clones appear in the TCRdb table, and some are missing; sequencing was by immunoSEQ multiplex PCR. The repertoire consists of approximately 240,000 clones, with about 85% occurring once and the leading ten covering roughly 18%. Specimen: peripheral blood. The receptors shown here come from a woman of 80 years or more with active or convalescent COVID-19. The CDR3 runs from the conserved cysteine through the conserved F or W. Each record gives: D gene, J gene, clone size, V gene, CDR3 length, CDR3 protein, CDR3 DNA. D genes are given only for firm matches. A clone size is listed for some rows: how often the clone was seen (once, few, many), or a class if it is expanded.

d_gene: TRBD1; j_gene: TRBJ1-4; abundance: once; v_gene: TRBV9; len: 15; CDR3aa: CASSVAQGGGEKLFF; CDR3nt: TGTGCCAGCAGCGTAGCTCAGGGGGGCGGTGAAAAACTGTTTTTT
d_gene: NA; j_gene: TRBJ2-7; abundance: NA; v_gene: TRBV20-1; len: 11; CDR3aa: CSATSVREQYF; CDR3nt: TGCAGTGCTACCTCCGTACGGGAGCAGTACTTC
d_gene: NA; j_gene: TRBJ2-7; abundance: NA; v_gene: TRBV4-2; len: 14; CDR3aa: CASSLSSAGYEQYF; CDR3nt: TGTGCCAGCAGCCTTAGTTCCGCGGGATACGAGCAGTACTTC
d_gene: NA; j_gene: TRBJ2-2; abundance: NA; v_gene: TRBV6-5; len: 15; CDR3aa: CASSYNRDSPGELFF; CDR3nt: TGTGCCAGCAGTTACAATAGGGACTCCCCCGGGGAGCTGTTTTTT
d_gene: NA; j_gene: TRBJ1-6; abundance: NA; v_gene: TRBV7-2; len: 14; CDR3aa: CASSLGRGGSPLHF; CDR3nt: TGTGCCAGCAGCTTAGGTAGGGGGGGGTCACCCCTCCACTTT
d_gene: TRBD2; j_gene: TRBJ2-6; abundance: NA; v_gene: TRBV28; len: 16; CDR3aa: CASSSGLAAGANVLTF; CDR3nt: TGTGCCAGCAGTTCGGGACTAGCGGCTGGGGCCAACGTCCTGACTTTC
d_gene: TRBD2; j_gene: TRBJ2-2; abundance: NA; v_gene: TRBV3-1/TRBV3-2; len: 16; CDR3aa: CASSQLAGRASGELFF; CDR3nt: TGTGCCAGCAGCCAACTAGCGGGAAGAGCCTCCGGGGAGCTGTTTTTT
d_gene: NA; j_gene: TRBJ2-1; abundance: once; v_gene: TRBV12-3/TRBV12-4; len: 13; CDR3aa: CASNRDKNNEQFF; CDR3nt: TGTGCCAGCAACAGGGATAAGAATAATGAGCAGTTCTTC
d_gene: NA; j_gene: TRBJ2-1; abundance: NA; v_gene: TRBV6-2/TRBV6-3; len: 15; CDR3aa: CASSYGAGQYNEQFF; CDR3nt: TGTGCCAGCAGTTACGGGGCGGGGCAGTACAATGAGCAGTTCTTC
d_gene: NA; j_gene: TRBJ1-6; abundance: NA; v_gene: TRBV4-1; len: 18; CDR3aa: CASSRGTGSGPYNSPLHF; CDR3nt: TGCGCCAGCAGCCGGGGAACAGGCTCGGGTCCCTATAATTCACCCCTCCACTTT
d_gene: TRBD2; j_gene: TRBJ2-3; abundance: NA; v_gene: TRBV5-4; len: 17; CDR3aa: CASSQPLAGLSTDTQYF; CDR3nt: TGTGCCAGCAGCCAACCCCTAGCGGGGTTAAGCACAGATACGCAGTATTTT
d_gene: NA; j_gene: TRBJ2-4; abundance: NA; v_gene: TRBV5-1; len: 20; CDR3aa: CASSLALWSGAGLAKNIQYF; CDR3nt: TGCGCCAGCAGCTTGGCCTTGTGGTCGGGAGCAGGGTTAGCCAAAAACATTCAGTACTTC
d_gene: TRBD1; j_gene: TRBJ1-4; abundance: NA; v_gene: TRBV18; len: 14; CDR3aa: CASSQGQGGEKLFF; CDR3nt: TGTGCCAGCTCCCAGGGACAGGGTGGAGAAAAACTGTTTTTT
d_gene: TRBD2; j_gene: TRBJ2-7; abundance: once; v_gene: TRBV27; len: 13; CDR3aa: CASSSTGGAEQYF; CDR3nt: TGTGCCAGCAGTTCAACCGGGGGGGCCGAGCAGTACTTC
d_gene: NA; j_gene: TRBJ2-2; abundance: NA; v_gene: TRBV7-9; len: 18; CDR3aa: CASSQISGGHPNTGELFF; CDR3nt: TGTGCCAGCAGCCAAATATCGGGGGGACACCCGAACACCGGGGAGCTGTTTTTT
d_gene: NA; j_gene: TRBJ1-1; abundance: NA; v_gene: TRBV6-6; len: 16; CDR3aa: CASSRNGGGALTEAFF; CDR3nt: TGTGCCAGCAGTCGAAATGGTGGGGGGGCCCTCACTGAAGCTTTCTTT
d_gene: TRBD2; j_gene: TRBJ2-3; abundance: once; v_gene: TRBV27; len: 17; CDR3aa: CASSLSRRLAGADTQYF; CDR3nt: TGTGCCAGCAGTTTATCGCGGAGACTAGCGGGAGCAGATACGCAGTATTTT
d_gene: NA; j_gene: TRBJ1-5; abundance: few; v_gene: TRBV7-3; len: 13; CDR3aa: CASSLIRDQPQHF; CDR3nt: TGTGCCAGCAGCTTAATCAGGGATCAGCCCCAGCATTTT
d_gene: NA; j_gene: TRBJ2-1; abundance: once; v_gene: TRBV4-2; len: 17; CDR3aa: CASSQDPSRVRGDEQFF; CDR3nt: TGTGCCAGCAGCCAAGATCCCTCGCGCGTCCGCGGGGATGAGCAGTTCTTC
d_gene: TRBD1; j_gene: TRBJ1-6; abundance: NA; v_gene: TRBV28; len: 17; CDR3aa: CASSRPLGRTGDSPLHF; CDR3nt: TGTGCCAGCAGTCGCCCTTTGGGGAGGACAGGGGATTCACCCCTCCACTTT
d_gene: TRBD1; j_gene: TRBJ2-2; abundance: NA; v_gene: TRBV2; len: 15; CDR3aa: CASSEQQGGSGELFF; CDR3nt: TGTGCCAGCAGTGAACAACAGGGGGGTTCCGGGGAGCTGTTTTTT
d_gene: TRBD2; j_gene: TRBJ2-7; abundance: few; v_gene: TRBV4-1; len: 17; CDR3aa: CASSQVLWTSGSREQYF; CDR3nt: TGCGCCAGCAGCCAAGTTTTATGGACTAGCGGGAGTAGGGAGCAGTACTTC
d_gene: NA; j_gene: TRBJ2-7; abundance: NA; v_gene: TRBV5-1; len: 14; CDR3aa: CASSFNQGLYEQYF; CDR3nt: TGCGCCAGCAGCTTTAACCAGGGGCTTTACGAGCAGTACTTC
d_gene: TRBD2; j_gene: TRBJ2-1; abundance: NA; v_gene: TRBV5-4; len: 15; CDR3aa: CASTPTGGRLNEQFF; CDR3nt: TGTGCCAGCACCCCTACGGGGGGGCGGTTAAATGAGCAGTTCTTC
d_gene: NA; j_gene: TRBJ1-1; abundance: NA; v_gene: TRBV5-4; len: 12; CDR3aa: CASSLRNTEAFF; CDR3nt: TGTGCCAGCAGCCTACGGAACACTGAAGCTTTCTTT
d_gene: TRBD2; j_gene: TRBJ2-3; abundance: NA; v_gene: TRBV6-2/TRBV6-3; len: 15; CDR3aa: CASSYAGLAGGTQYF; CDR3nt: TGTGCCAGCAGTTACGCGGGACTAGCGGGAGGAACGCAGTATTTT
d_gene: TRBD2; j_gene: TRBJ2-1; abundance: once; v_gene: TRBV7-2; len: 16; CDR3aa: CASSLRSSGRAGEQFF; CDR3nt: TGTGCCAGCAGCTTAAGAAGTAGCGGGAGGGCCGGTGAGCAGTTCTTC
d_gene: NA; j_gene: TRBJ1-3; abundance: NA; v_gene: TRBV11-2; len: 14; CDR3aa: CASSFSETGNTIYF; CDR3nt: TGTGCCAGCAGCTTTTCGGAGACTGGAAACACCATATATTTT
d_gene: NA; j_gene: TRBJ2-3; abundance: NA; v_gene: TRBV7-9; len: 14; CDR3aa: CASSSSLGTDTQYF; CDR3nt: TGTGCCAGCAGCTCTTCACTAGGCACAGATACGCAGTATTTT
d_gene: TRBD1; j_gene: TRBJ2-5; abundance: NA; v_gene: TRBV7-9; len: 15; CDR3aa: CASSLGGRGLETQYF; CDR3nt: TGTGCCAGCAGCTTAGGTGGCAGGGGGCTTGAGACCCAGTACTTC
d_gene: NA; j_gene: TRBJ2-5; abundance: few; v_gene: TRBV30; len: 14; CDR3aa: CAWSVGQAQETQYF; CDR3nt: TGTGCCTGGAGTGTCGGACAAGCTCAAGAGACCCAGTACTTC
d_gene: TRBD1; j_gene: TRBJ1-2; abundance: NA; v_gene: TRBV7-2; len: 15; CDR3aa: CASSPRQGATYGYTF; CDR3nt: TGTGCCAGCAGCCCACGACAGGGGGCCACCTATGGCTACACCTTC
d_gene: NA; j_gene: TRBJ1-1; abundance: NA; v_gene: TRBV6-5; len: 13; CDR3aa: CASRGGENTEAFF; CDR3nt: TGTGCCAGCAGGGGGGGGGAGAACACTGAAGCTTTCTTT
d_gene: TRBD1; j_gene: TRBJ1-2; abundance: NA; v_gene: TRBV7-2; len: 13; CDR3aa: CASSPDRIYGYTF; CDR3nt: TGTGCCAGCAGCCCGGACAGGATATATGGCTACACCTTC
d_gene: TRBD1; j_gene: TRBJ1-5; abundance: NA; v_gene: TRBV27; len: 14; CDR3aa: CASSHRGRNQPQHF; CDR3nt: TGTGCCAGCAGTCACAGGGGGAGGAATCAGCCCCAGCATTTT
d_gene: NA; j_gene: TRBJ2-7; abundance: NA; v_gene: TRBV30; len: 12; CDR3aa: CAFLSGAYEQYF; CDR3nt: TGTGCCTTCCTCTCAGGTGCCTACGAGCAGTACTTC